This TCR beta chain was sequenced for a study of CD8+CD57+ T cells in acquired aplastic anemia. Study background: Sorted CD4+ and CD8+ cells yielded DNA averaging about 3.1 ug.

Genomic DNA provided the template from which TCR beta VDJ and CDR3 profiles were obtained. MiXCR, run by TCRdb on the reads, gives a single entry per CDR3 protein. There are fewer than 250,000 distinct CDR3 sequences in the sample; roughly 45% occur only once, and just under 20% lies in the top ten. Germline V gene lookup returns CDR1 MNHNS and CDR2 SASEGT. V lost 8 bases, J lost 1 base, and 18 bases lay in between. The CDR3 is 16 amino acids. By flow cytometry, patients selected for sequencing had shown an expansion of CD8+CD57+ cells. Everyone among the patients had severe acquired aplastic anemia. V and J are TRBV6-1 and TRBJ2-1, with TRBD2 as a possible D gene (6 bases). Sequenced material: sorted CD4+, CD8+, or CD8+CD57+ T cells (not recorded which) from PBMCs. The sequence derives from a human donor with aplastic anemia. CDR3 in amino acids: CASRGAATLSYNEQFF. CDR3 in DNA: TGTGCCAGCCGCGGGGCAGCGACCCTATCCTACAATGAGCAGTTCTTC.